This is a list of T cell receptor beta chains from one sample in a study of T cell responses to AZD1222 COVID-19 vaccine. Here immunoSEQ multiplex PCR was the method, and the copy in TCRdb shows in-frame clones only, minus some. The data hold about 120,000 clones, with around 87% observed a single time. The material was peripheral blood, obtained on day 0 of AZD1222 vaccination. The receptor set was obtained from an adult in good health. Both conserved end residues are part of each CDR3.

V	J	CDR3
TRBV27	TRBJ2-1	CASSASTGGGYNEQFF
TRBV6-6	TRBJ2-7	CASSTGAYEQYF
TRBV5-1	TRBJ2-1	CASSLVTSGRVGLNSYNEQFF
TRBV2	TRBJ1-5	CASSETGSHQPQHF
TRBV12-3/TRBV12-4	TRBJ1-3	CASDRGSGNTIYF
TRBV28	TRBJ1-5	CASSLWGVRQPQHF
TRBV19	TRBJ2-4	CASSSTSGRAQNIQYF
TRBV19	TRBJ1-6	CASSRNRGGDSPLHF
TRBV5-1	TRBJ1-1	CASSLEQGAVTEAFF
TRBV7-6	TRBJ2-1	CASSPNRQTYNEQFF
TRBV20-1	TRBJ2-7	CSASLAYEQYF
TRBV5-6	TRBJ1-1	CASSLLGMNTEAFF
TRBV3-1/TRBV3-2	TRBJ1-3	CASSQSTGGNTIYF
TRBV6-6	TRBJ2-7	CASSGAYEQYF
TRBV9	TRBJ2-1	CASSVDARSGGTNEQFF
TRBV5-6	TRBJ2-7	CASSLGGDTYEQYF
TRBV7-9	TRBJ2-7	CASSSTDRPLYEQYF
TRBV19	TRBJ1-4	CASRDRVEKLFF
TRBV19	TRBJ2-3	CASSIGAGGLLDTQYF
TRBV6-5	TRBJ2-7	CASSITVFSYEQYF
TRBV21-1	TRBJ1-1	CASSNPAGYTEAFF
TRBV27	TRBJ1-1	CASSYDRVNTEAFF
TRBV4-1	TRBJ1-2	CASSQHTSVVYGYTF
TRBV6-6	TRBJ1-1	CASSLKIQPTEAFF
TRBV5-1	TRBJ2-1	CASSSGLRSYNEQFF
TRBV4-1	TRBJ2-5	CASSQGQGALETQYF
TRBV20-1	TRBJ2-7	CSASKLAGYEQYF
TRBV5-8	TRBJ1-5	CASSPGRNQPQHF
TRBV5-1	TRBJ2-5	CASSEDSGRWETQYF
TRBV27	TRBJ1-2	CASSLSPGIYGYTF
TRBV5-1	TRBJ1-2	CASSADRGRGGGYTF
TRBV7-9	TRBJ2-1	CASSSGYNEQFF
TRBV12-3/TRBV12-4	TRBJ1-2	CASSLEGGGGYTF
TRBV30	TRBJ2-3	CAWTSPGGNPDTQYF
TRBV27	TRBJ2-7	CASSLLGFLSSYEQYF
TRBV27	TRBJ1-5	CASSLIGGSGNQPQHF
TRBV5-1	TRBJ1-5	CASSLGQGGYQPQHF
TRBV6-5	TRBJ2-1	CASSRTKDEQFF
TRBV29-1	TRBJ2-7	CSVEGIAGVEQYF
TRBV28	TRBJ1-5	CASSLPSRQPQHF
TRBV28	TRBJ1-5	CASRRGFQPQHF
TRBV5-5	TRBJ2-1	CASSLELGEQFF
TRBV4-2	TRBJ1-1	CASSRRTGDRAFF
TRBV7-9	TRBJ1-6	CASSPGQGGSPLHF
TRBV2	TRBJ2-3	CASSEIWRGGGDTQYF
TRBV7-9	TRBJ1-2	CASSELGVNYGYTF
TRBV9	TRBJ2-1	CASSETGGSYNEQFF
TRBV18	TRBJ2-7	CASSPLITGTSGVTSYEQYF
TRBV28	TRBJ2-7	CASRSPSGSGGIHEQYF
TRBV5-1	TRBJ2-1	CASSLDGNSYNEQFF
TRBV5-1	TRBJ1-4	CASSVAGLGEKLFF
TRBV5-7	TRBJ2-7	CASSLEEQGASYEQYF
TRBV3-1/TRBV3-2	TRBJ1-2	CASSQFPRGGGYTF
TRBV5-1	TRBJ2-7	CASSVAPQVIYEQYF
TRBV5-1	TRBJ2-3	CASSLRTGGTDTQYF
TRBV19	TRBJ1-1	CASSILSDTEAFF
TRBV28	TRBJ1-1	CASSVRQYTEAFF
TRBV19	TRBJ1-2	CASSISQGNYGYTF